A selection of T cell receptor beta chains follows, all from one sample in a study of blood T cell repertoires in COVID-19. The data were produced by immunoSEQ multiplex PCR, yet TCRdb's version contains in-frame clones alone and is incomplete. The sample has about 52,000 clones, about 81% seen once. The sample taken for sequencing was peripheral blood. The receptors come from a woman older than 75 with COVID-19, enrolled during active disease. Each CDR3 is given with its conserved first and last residue. The order of the fields is CDR3 length, D gene, J gene, V gene, clone size, CDR3 DNA, CDR3 protein. A D gene is named only where the DNA matches it firmly. Expanded clones are given a class, and other clones once, few, many or no size at all.

>14|-|TRBJ2-7|TRBV4-1|-
TGCGCCAGCAGCACCCGGGACATCACCTACGAGCAGTACTTC
CASSTRDITYEQYF
>18|-|TRBJ2-1|TRBV28|-
TGTGCCAGCAGTTTAGTAGCAGGGGCGGCCCGCTCCTACAATGAGCAGTTCTTC
CASSLVAGAARSYNEQFF
>16|-|TRBJ2-6|TRBV7-3|-
TGTGCCAGCAGCTTAAAGGGTGGGGCCGGGGCCAACGTCCTGACTTTC
CASSLKGGAGANVLTF
>17|-|TRBJ2-2|TRBV6-6|medium-sized
TGTGCCAGCAGTCCACGAGAGGCGCGGTTGGACACCGGGGAGCTGTTTTTT
CASSPREARLDTGELFF
>13|-|TRBJ1-5|TRBV7-8|-
TGTGCCAGCAGCTTAGGTCAGGTTCAGCCCCAGCATTTT
CASSLGQVQPQHF
>13|TRBD2|TRBJ2-1|TRBV15|once
TGTGCCACCAGACTCGGGAGGAGGAATGAGCAGTTCTTC
CATRLGRRNEQFF
>15|TRBD1|TRBJ2-7|TRBV7-8|-
TGTGCCAGCAGCGATACAGGGGTTTTGTCCTACGAGCAGTACTTC
CASSDTGVLSYEQYF
>16|-|TRBJ2-5|TRBV15|-
TGTGCCACCAGCAGAGGGGATGTAAAGGGGGTGGAGACCCAGTACTTC
CATSRGDVKGVETQYF
>16|-|TRBJ2-3|TRBV3-1/TRBV3-2|-
TGTGCCAGCAGCCAAGACCTAGCCCTGGGAGTTATGACGCAGTATTTT
CASSQDLALGVMTQYF
>12|TRBD1|TRBJ2-7|TRBV2|-
TGTGCCAGGGGGGACAGGGGTTACGAGCAGTACTTC
CARGDRGYEQYF
>15|TRBD1|TRBJ2-1|TRBV11-2|-
TGTGCCAGCAGCTATTCCGGGACAGGGACGAATGAGCAGTTCTTC
CASSYSGTGTNEQFF
>14|-|TRBJ1-1|TRBV9|-
TGTGCCAGCAGCCCGTTCAGAGGGCCCACTGAAGCTTTCTTT
CASSPFRGPTEAFF
>14|-|TRBJ2-7|TRBV5-1|-
TGCGCCAGCAGCCCATTAACTAACACCTACGAGCAGTACTTC
CASSPLTNTYEQYF
>16|TRBD2|TRBJ2-3|TRBV30|-
TGTGCCTGGAGTCCTTGGACTAGCGGAAACACAGATACGCAGTATTTT
CAWSPWTSGNTDTQYF
>14|TRBD1|TRBJ2-1|TRBV25-1|-
TGTGCCAGCAGCGAGCTGGACAGGGACAATGAGCAGTTCTTC
CASSELDRDNEQFF
>16|-|TRBJ2-5|TRBV3-1/TRBV3-2|-
TGTGCCAGCAGCCAAGATCGCAGGGAAGGGGAAGAGACCCAGTACTTC
CASSQDRREGEETQYF
>14|-|TRBJ1-1|TRBV27|once
TGTGCCAGCAGTTTAGCGGGCGGGAAGTCTGAAGCTTTCTTT
CASSLAGGKSEAFF
>12|TRBD1|TRBJ1-1|TRBV7-9|few
TGTGCCAGCAGTTTACAGGGGGCTGGGGCTTTCTTT
CASSLQGAGAFF
>13|-|TRBJ1-4|TRBV30|-
TGTGCCTGTCGGGGGGTTGCTAATGAAAAACTGTTTTTT
CACRGVANEKLFF
>14|TRBD2|TRBJ2-1|TRBV29-1|-
TGCAGCGTCCATGTAGCGGGAGCGGTCCGTGAGCAGTTCTTC
CSVHVAGAVREQFF
>15|TRBD2|TRBJ2-7|TRBV11-2|-
TGTGCCAGCAGCTTATATACTAGCGGAACCTACGAGCAGTACTTC
CASSLYTSGTYEQYF
>14|TRBD1|TRBJ2-7|TRBV19|few
TGTGCCAGTAGTAGCGGCAGGGGGCCCAACGAGCAGTACTTC
CASSSGRGPNEQYF
>13|TRBD1|TRBJ1-2|TRBV6-5|-
TGTGCCAGCAGGGGACAGGGGGTCTATGGCTACACCTTC
CASRGQGVYGYTF
>16|-|TRBJ2-1|TRBV7-2|-
TGTGCCAGCAGCCCGCGAGGAGGCGGAGGGCACAATGAGCAGTTCTTC
CASSPRGGGGHNEQFF
>15|TRBD1|TRBJ2-7|TRBV2|-
TGTGCCAGCAGTTTCACAGGGGGTCTCACCTACGAGCAGTACTTC
CASSFTGGLTYEQYF
>12|-|TRBJ2-3|TRBV9|-
TGTGCCAGCAGCGTTTATTCGGATACGCAGTATTTT
CASSVYSDTQYF
>15|TRBD1|TRBJ2-7|TRBV7-2|-
TGTGCCAGCAGCGCCTGGGACAGGGGGGCCTACGAGCAGTACTTC
CASSAWDRGAYEQYF
>19|TRBD1|TRBJ2-6|TRBV4-1|-
TGCGCCAGCAGCCAAGATACCGGGACAGGGTACTCTGGGGCCAACGTCCTGACTTTC
CASSQDTGTGYSGANVLTF
>15|TRBD1|TRBJ2-1|TRBV5-8|-
TGTGCCAGCAGCTACAGGGGGATGACCTACAATGAGCAGTTCTTC
CASSYRGMTYNEQFF
>14|TRBD2|TRBJ2-3|TRBV10-1|-
TGCGCCGGGAGGAGCGGGAGTTTTCCAGATACGCAGTATTTT
CAGRSGSFPDTQYF
>17|-|TRBJ1-2|TRBV27|-
TGTGCCAGCAGTTTTATCCCGATCAGGGCAGCTAACTATGGCTACACCTTC
CASSFIPIRAANYGYTF
>17|TRBD1|TRBJ2-5|TRBV29-1|-
TGCAGCACTACCGGTAGAACAGGGGGCGGGAACCAAGAGACCCAGTACTTC
CSTTGRTGGGNQETQYF
>16|-|TRBJ2-7|TRBV27|-
TGTGCCAGCAGTATCCTTCGTGGGCCCCATCCCTACGAGCAGTACTTC
CASSILRGPHPYEQYF
>14|TRBD2|TRBJ2-7|TRBV13|-
TGTGCCAGCAGTAAACCGGGAGGGTACTACGAGCAGTACTTC
CASSKPGGYYEQYF
>14|-|TRBJ2-5|TRBV4-1|-
TGCGCCAGCAGCCTCCCCGGGACTGAAGAGACCCAGTACTTC
CASSLPGTEETQYF
>14|TRBD1|TRBJ2-5|TRBV6-2/TRBV6-3|-
TGTGCCAGCAGTGGACAGGGAGGAGTGGAGACCCAGTACTTC
CASSGQGGVETQYF
>12|-|TRBJ1-2|TRBV15|-
TGTGCCACCAGCAGGGACTTAAGTGGCTACACCTTC
CATSRDLSGYTF
>15|TRBD1|TRBJ2-3|TRBV6-6|-
TGTGCCAGCACCCCCCAGGGACAGGGGACAGATACGCAGTATTTT
CASTPQGQGTDTQYF
>13|-|TRBJ1-1|TRBV18|-
TGTGCCAGCTCACGTTCCATGAACACTGAAGCTTTCTTT
CASSRSMNTEAFF
>15|-|TRBJ1-4|TRBV10-3|-
TGTGCCATCAGTGAGTCTGGGGGCTTAAATGAAAAACTGTTTTTT
CAISESGGLNEKLFF
>16|TRBD1|TRBJ2-3|TRBV2|-
TGTGCCAGCATTAGACGGGACAGGGGGCTAGCAGATACGCAGTATTTT
CASIRRDRGLADTQYF
>13|-|TRBJ2-5|TRBV3-1/TRBV3-2|-
TGTGCCAGCAGCCCGATGTGGCAGGAGACCCAGTACTTC
CASSPMWQETQYF
>14|-|TRBJ1-1|TRBV5-1|-
TGCGCCAGCAGCTTCGGTACGCCGAACACTGAAGCTTTCTTT
CASSFGTPNTEAFF
>14|-|TRBJ1-1|TRBV9|-
TGTGCCAGCAGCGTAGACGTGCGGAACACTGAAGCTTTCTTT
CASSVDVRNTEAFF
>13|TRBD1|TRBJ2-1|TRBV7-2|-
TGTGCCAGCAGTTTACAGGGGGCGAATGAGCAGTTCTTC
CASSLQGANEQFF
>14|-|TRBJ1-1|TRBV9|-
TGTGCCAGCAGCGTAGGCATGGGCACCACTGAAGCTTTCTTT
CASSVGMGTTEAFF
>14|-|TRBJ1-1|TRBV18|once
TGTGCCAGCTCAGCCGGCAGGGAGAACACTGAAGCTTTCTTT
CASSAGRENTEAFF
>15|-|TRBJ1-3|TRBV30|-
TGTGCCTGGAGTGTACAGGATCGCTCTCGAAACACCATATATTTT
CAWSVQDRSRNTIYF